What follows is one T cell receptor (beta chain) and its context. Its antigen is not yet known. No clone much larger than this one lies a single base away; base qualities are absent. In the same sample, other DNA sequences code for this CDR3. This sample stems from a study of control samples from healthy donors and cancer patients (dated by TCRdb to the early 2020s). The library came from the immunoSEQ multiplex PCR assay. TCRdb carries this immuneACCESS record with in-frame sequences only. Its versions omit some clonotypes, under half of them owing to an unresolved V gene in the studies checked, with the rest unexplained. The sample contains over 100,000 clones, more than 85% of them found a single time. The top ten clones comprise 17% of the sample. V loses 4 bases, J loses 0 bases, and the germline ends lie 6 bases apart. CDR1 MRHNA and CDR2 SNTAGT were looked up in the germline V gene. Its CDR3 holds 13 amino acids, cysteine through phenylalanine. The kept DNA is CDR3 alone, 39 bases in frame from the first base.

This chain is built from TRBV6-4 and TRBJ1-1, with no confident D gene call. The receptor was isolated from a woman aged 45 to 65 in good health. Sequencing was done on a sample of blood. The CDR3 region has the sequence CASSVRLNTEAFF. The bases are TGTGCCAGCAGTGTCAGGCTGAACACTGAAGCTTTCTTT.